Listed below are T cell receptor beta chains from one sample, sequenced in a study of cytomegalovirus exposure and HLA in healthy donors. Assay: immunoSEQ multiplex PCR; the TCRdb copy retains only in-frame clones and omits some. This sample yields around 150,000 clones, of which 60% to 80% are seen a single time; approximately 11% belongs to the top ten. Sequenced: PBMCs. All receptors come from a young man in good health and CMV-seropositive. CDR3s include the opening cysteine and the closing phenylalanine or tryptophan. A D gene is named only where the DNA matches it firmly. The listing skips clone size in some rows; elsewhere it reads once, few, many or a size class.

cdr3_aa	cdr3_nt	j_call	clone_size	v_call	d_call
CASSEFGGRANEQFF	TGCGCCAGCAGTGAGTTTGGCGGGAGGGCCAATGAGCAGTTCTTC	TRBJ2-1	NA	TRBV10-2	TRBD2
CASTTGGPNSYEQYF	TGCGCCAGCACCACCGGGGGTCCCAACTCCTACGAGCAGTACTTC	TRBJ2-7	NA	TRBV5-1	NA
CASSRGLAGGGEQFF	TGCGCCAGCAGCCGAGGACTAGCGGGAGGAGGTGAGCAGTTCTTC	TRBJ2-1	few	TRBV5-1	TRBD2
CASSLEGGDIQYF	TGTGCCAGCAGCTTAGAAGGGGGTGACATTCAGTACTTC	TRBJ2-4	NA	TRBV7-8	NA
CASALGSGSTDTQYF	TGTGCTAGTGCCCTAGGGAGCGGCAGCACAGATACGCAGTATTTT	TRBJ2-3	NA	TRBV12-5	NA
CASSLGGRAGEQYF	TGTGCCAGCAGCTTAGGGGGCAGGGCAGGTGAGCAGTACTTC	TRBJ2-7	NA	TRBV7-9	NA
CASSPGGSEQYF	TGTGCCAGCAGCCCGGGAGGAAGCGAGCAGTACTTC	TRBJ2-7	NA	TRBV7-9	TRBD2
CASSFGLWAFF	TGCGCCAGCAGCTTCGGACTTTGGGCTTTCTTT	TRBJ1-1	NA	TRBV5-1	NA
CASSESLGGHEQFF	TGCGCCAGCAGTGAGTCGTTGGGGGGGCATGAGCAGTTCTTC	TRBJ2-1	NA	TRBV10-1	NA
CASSLEDREQQYF	TGTGCCAGCAGCTTGGAGGACAGGGAACAGCAGTACTTC	TRBJ2-7	NA	TRBV5-5	TRBD1
CASSLGLAYNNEQFF	TGTGCCAGCAGCTTAGGACTAGCGTATAACAATGAGCAGTTCTTC	TRBJ2-1	NA	TRBV7-3	TRBD2
CPSSFEIAGEYEQYF	TGTCCCAGCAGCTTCGAAATAGCGGGAGAGTACGAGCAGTACTTC	TRBJ2-7	NA	TRBV7-9	TRBD2
CASRVGSSYNEQFF	TGTGCCAGCAGGGTGGGGAGCTCCTACAATGAGCAGTTCTTC	TRBJ2-1	NA	TRBV27	NA
CSVTGFQETQYF	TGCAGCGTTACGGGATTCCAAGAGACCCAGTACTTC	TRBJ2-5	NA	TRBV29-1	NA
CASSLTFLAEAFF	TGTGCCAGCAGCTTAACTTTTTTGGCTGAAGCTTTCTTT	TRBJ1-1	NA	TRBV7-2	NA
CASSVPGKDEKLFF	TGTGCCAGCAGCGTGCCCGGGAAGGATGAAAAACTGTTTTTT	TRBJ1-4	NA	TRBV9	NA
CASTEGGGSNQPQHF	TGTGCCAGCACCGAAGGGGGCGGGAGCAATCAGCCCCAGCATTTT	TRBJ1-5	NA	TRBV28	TRBD1
CASSIVGTSGGDEQFF	TGTGCCAGCAGCATCGTAGGGACTAGCGGGGGGGATGAGCAGTTCTTC	TRBJ2-1	NA	TRBV9	TRBD2
CAWNTGSNQPQHF	TGTGCCTGGAATACAGGTAGCAATCAGCCCCAGCATTTT	TRBJ1-5	NA	TRBV30	NA
CASSWTRGTDTQYF	TGTGCCAGCAGCTGGACTAGAGGCACAGATACGCAGTATTTT	TRBJ2-3	NA	TRBV5-8	TRBD2
CATSRGMANTEAFF	TGTGCCACCTCCAGGGGGATGGCGAACACTGAAGCTTTCTTT	TRBJ1-1	NA	TRBV27	TRBD1
CASSLNPGGWTGGYTF	TGTGCCAGCAGCTTAAACCCGGGGGGCTGGACGGGGGGCTACACCTTC	TRBJ1-2	NA	TRBV7-3	NA
CSVEVGTGHGEQYF	TGCAGCGTTGAAGTGGGGACAGGCCACGGGGAGCAGTACTTC	TRBJ2-7	few	TRBV29-1	TRBD1
CASSLGQFPGQVSGELFF	TGTGCCAGCAGCTTAGGACAATTTCCGGGACAGGTTTCCGGGGAGCTGTTTTTT	TRBJ2-2	NA	TRBV11-3	TRBD1
CASSPTPDSSYEQYF	TGTGCCAGCAGCCCGACCCCGGACAGCTCCTACGAGCAGTACTTC	TRBJ2-7	NA	TRBV7-9	NA
CAWTWDRVNTEAFF	TGTGCCTGGACTTGGGACAGGGTGAACACTGAAGCTTTCTTT	TRBJ1-1	few	TRBV30	TRBD1
CASSPPRKPSGEQFF	TGTGCCAGCTCACCCCCTAGGAAGCCGTCGGGTGAGCAGTTCTTC	TRBJ2-1	NA	TRBV18	NA
CSVTGSGNTIYF	TGCAGCGTTACGGGCTCTGGAAACACCATATATTTT	TRBJ1-3	NA	TRBV29-1	NA
CASGLEGADTQYF	TGTGCTAGTGGTTTGGAGGGGGCAGATACGCAGTATTTT	TRBJ2-3	NA	TRBV12-5	NA
CASKTGDSNTGELFF	TGCGCCAGCAAAACGGGAGACTCGAACACCGGGGAGCTGTTTTTT	TRBJ2-2	NA	TRBV5-1	NA
CASSLSGTSGTEQYF	TGTGCCAGCAGTTTATCCGGGACTAGCGGGACCGAGCAGTACTTC	TRBJ2-7	NA	TRBV27	TRBD2
CASSGFPGQSSYNEQFF	TGTGCCAGCAGTGGATTCCCCGGACAGAGCTCCTACAATGAGCAGTTCTTC	TRBJ2-1	NA	TRBV6-1	NA
CASGTGRNTEAFF	TGTGCCAGCGGGACAGGGAGGAACACTGAAGCTTTCTTT	TRBJ1-1	few	TRBV6-5	TRBD1
CASSEAGAQGEQYF	TGTGCCAGCAGTGAAGCGGGAGCCCAAGGGGAGCAGTACTTC	TRBJ2-7	NA	TRBV6-1	NA
CSAVRGDGYTF	TGCAGTGCTGTCAGGGGAGATGGCTACACCTTC	TRBJ1-2	NA	TRBV20-1	NA
CASSRTSGRGFAGELFF	TGTGCCAGCAGCCGGACTAGCGGGAGGGGGTTTGCCGGGGAGCTGTTTTTT	TRBJ2-2	NA	TRBV13	TRBD2
CASRAGLGRGEQFF	TGTGCCAGCAGGGCGGGACTAGGGCGGGGTGAGCAGTTCTTC	TRBJ2-1	few	TRBV6-5	TRBD2
CASSEVSVFGTGGTGELFF	TGTGCCAGCAGTGAAGTCTCAGTGTTTGGCACAGGGGGCACCGGGGAGCTGTTTTTT	TRBJ2-2	NA	TRBV2	TRBD1
CASKGSGNFGTDTQYF	TGTGCCAGTAAGGGTAGCGGAAACTTTGGTACAGATACGCAGTATTTT	TRBJ2-3	NA	TRBV19	NA
CASSIGTDTGELFF	TGTGCCAGTAGTATCGGGACAGACACCGGGGAGCTGTTTTTT	TRBJ2-2	few	TRBV19	TRBD1
CASSGLARGVVPFAGYTF	TGTGCCAGCAGTGGTTTAGCTAGAGGCGTCGTCCCCTTCGCGGGCTACACCTTC	TRBJ1-2	NA	TRBV28	NA
CASSMFVDFPTEAFF	TGTGCCAGTAGTATGTTCGTGGACTTTCCTACTGAAGCTTTCTTT	TRBJ1-1	NA	TRBV19	NA
CASTSSGLAGGPGYF	TGTGCCAGCACCAGCTCGGGACTAGCGGGAGGGCCCGGATACTTC	TRBJ2-7	NA	TRBV28	TRBD2
CASSLASGYNEKLFF	TGTGCCAGCAGCTTGGCTTCCGGTTATAATGAAAAACTGTTTTTC	TRBJ1-4	NA	TRBV5-6	NA
CASSQRLAGGGETQYF	TGTGCCAGCAGCCAGAGACTAGCGGGAGGTGGTGAGACCCAGTACTTC	TRBJ2-5	NA	TRBV14	TRBD2
CPSSAIQGARNEQFF	TGCCCCAGCAGTGCTATACAGGGGGCGCGTAATGAGCAGTTCTTC	TRBJ2-1	NA	TRBV5-1	TRBD1
CATSRGPIGGQDTQYF	TGTGCCACCAGCAGAGGGCCCATAGGCGGACAAGATACGCAGTATTTT	TRBJ2-3	few	TRBV15	NA
CASSPGSARPSTDTQYF	TGTGCCAGCAGCCCGGGTTCAGCGCGCCCGAGCACAGATACGCAGTATTTT	TRBJ2-3	NA	TRBV5-4	NA
CAWNRGQGARRGEQYF	TGTGCCTGGAACCGGGGACAGGGGGCGCGAAGGGGTGAGCAGTACTTC	TRBJ2-7	NA	TRBV30	TRBD1
CATRKGASTEAFF	TGTGCCACCCGAAAGGGGGCGAGCACTGAAGCTTTCTTT	TRBJ1-1	NA	TRBV15	TRBD1
CASSSPGQLYEQYF	TGTGCCAGCAGTTCACCAGGACAGCTCTACGAGCAGTACTTC	TRBJ2-7	NA	TRBV11-2	NA
CASSTRDRVFEQYF	TGTGCCAGTAGTACCCGGGACAGGGTTTTCGAGCAGTACTTC	TRBJ2-7	NA	TRBV19	TRBD1
CSGRVRGLREGDTQYF	TGCAGCGGTCGGGTTCGAGGACTCCGAGAGGGAGATACGCAGTATTTT	TRBJ2-3	few	TRBV29-1	NA
CATSRTGGGILQQYF	TGTGCCACCAGCAGGACAGGGGGCGGGATACTCCAGCAGTACTTC	TRBJ2-7	NA	TRBV15	TRBD1
CASSLQGRNTEAFF	TGTGCCAGCAGCCTCCAGGGGAGAAACACTGAAGCTTTCTTT	TRBJ1-1	NA	TRBV14	NA
CASSGGGRENTEAFF	TGTGCCAGCAGCGGGGGGGGCAGAGAAAACACTGAAGCTTTCTTT	TRBJ1-1	few	TRBV5-4	NA
CASNPDRGPRTEAFF	TGCGCCAGCAACCCAGACAGGGGGCCGCGAACTGAAGCTTTCTTT	TRBJ1-1	few	TRBV10-2	TRBD1
CASSEGAGGYEQYF	TGTGCCAGCAGTGAAGGGGCGGGAGGGTACGAGCAGTACTTC	TRBJ2-7	few	TRBV6-4	TRBD2
CASSLGLAGMDPSGSADTQYF	TGTGCCAGCAGCTTGGGGTTAGCGGGAATGGATCCCTCAGGCAGCGCAGATACGCAGTATTTT	TRBJ2-3	NA	TRBV7-6	TRBD2